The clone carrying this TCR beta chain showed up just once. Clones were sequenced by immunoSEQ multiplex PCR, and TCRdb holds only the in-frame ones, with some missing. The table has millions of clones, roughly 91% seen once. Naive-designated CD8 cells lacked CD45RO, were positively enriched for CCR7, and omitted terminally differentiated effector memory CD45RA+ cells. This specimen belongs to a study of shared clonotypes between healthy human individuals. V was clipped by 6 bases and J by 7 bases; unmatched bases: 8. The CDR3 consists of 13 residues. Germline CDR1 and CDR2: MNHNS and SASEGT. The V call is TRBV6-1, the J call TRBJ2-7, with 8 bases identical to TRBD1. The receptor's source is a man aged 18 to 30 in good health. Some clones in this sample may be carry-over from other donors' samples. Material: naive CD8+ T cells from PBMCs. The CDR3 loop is CASSATGAFEQYF. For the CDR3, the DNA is TGTGCCAGCAGCGCGACAGGGGCCTTTGAGCAGTACTTC.